This T cell receptor (beta chain) was documented in a study of T cells after yellow fever vaccination. General study findings and limits: Reappearance after the booster was observed for most primary-vaccination clones (roughly 97% CD4, roughly 88% CD8). Secondary responses were weaker yet peaked faster, day 5 versus 15.

From the 5' RACE reads, TCRdb called clonotypes with MiXCR, one entry per CDR3 protein. The sample yields some 240,000 distinct CDR3 sequences, 3.6% seen once. This clonotype was seen many times. What it binds is not known. The sequence came from a man aged 18 to 30 who received the YFV17D yellow fever vaccine. The material was PBMCs, obtained 15 days after the yellow fever booster vaccination.

The CDR3 loop reads CASSLGGPNSNEQFF. The CDR3 DNA is TGTGCCAGCAGTCTGGGGGGGCCCAACAGCAATGAGCAGTTCTTC. The chain has TRBV27 and TRBJ2-1, with a possible D match to TRBD2 (7 bases). V lost 5 bases and J lost 6, with 17 bases in between. Germline loops: CDR1 MNHEY, CDR2 SMNVEV (reference sequence). The CDR3 runs to 15 residues.